The 27 T cell receptor beta chains reported below all come from one sample, sequenced in a study of response to subunit inactivated influenza vaccine (dated by TCRdb to between 2017 and 2018). Receptor amplification or capture employed RT-PCR. The instrument was an Illumina HiSeq 2500. TCRdb reanalyzed the raw reads on its own, using fastp at Q25 for trimming and MiXCR for clone calling, and kept in-frame beta chains. Here each entry gathers all rows of one CDR3 protein and keeps the most common genes and DNA. In this sample the table shows about 700,000 distinct CDR3 sequences, around 14% of which occur a single time. 11% of the sample is taken by the ten largest. The sequencing used PBMCs from blood, collected 11 to 12 days after vaccination. Source of these receptors: a man between 50 and 59 years old who received an inactivated influenza vaccine. Donor details come from another sample of the same person, matched by shared clones.

This clonotype was picked up a small number of times. This rearrangement joins TRBV2 to TRBJ1-4, with TRBD1 as a possible D gene (5 bases). The CDR3 covers 14 residues. The V gene lost 6 bases and the J gene lost 5 bases, with 13 bases spanning the gap. Germline-derived CDR1 and CDR2 are SNHLY and FYNNEI. The CDR3 region has the DNA TGTGCCAGCAGCGTCGGGGGGGGAAATGAAAAACTGTTTTTT. The encoded protein is CASSVGGGNEKLFF.

This clonotype was recorded many times. The chain links TRBV29-1 to TRBJ2-1; 12 bases agree with TRBD2. The ends lost 4 bases at V and 4 bases at J; junction bases unmatched: 14. CDR1 SQVTM and CDR2 ANQGSEA come from the germline V gene. This CDR3 has 18 amino acids. The CDR3 sequence is CSVGGIIGLAGKYNEQFF. Written as DNA, the CDR3 is TGCAGCGTTGGGGGGATTATAGGACTAGCGGGGAAATACAATGAGCAGTTCTTC.

The J gene is TRBJ2-7, the V gene TRBV5-1, with 11 bases fitting TRBD2. This CDR3 is 15 amino acids long. Germline CDR1 and CDR2: SGHRS and YFSETQ. With 1 base clipped from V and 5 bases from J, the junction kept 5 bases outside the gene matches. Here the CDR3 DNA reads TGCGCCAGCAGCTTGACTAGCGGGAGCAAACACGAGCAGTACTTC. Its protein product is CASSLTSGSKHEQYF.

The chain has TRBV7-2 and TRBJ2-7; D ambiguous. Trimming stripped 5 bases from V and 3 bases from J, with 8 bases between. CDR3 length: 12 amino acids. Per the germline V gene, CDR1 is SGHTA and CDR2 is FQGNSA. The CDR3 bases are TGTGCCAGCAGCCGAAAGAACTACGAGCAGTACTTC. Translating gives CASSRKNYEQYF.

The chain couples TRBV20-1 to TRBJ1-2, with 9 bases aligning to TRBD1. The CDR3 is made up of 17 amino acids. Germline V gene lookup returns CDR1 DFQATT and CDR2 SNEGSKA (reference sequence). Trimming removed 2 bases from V and 4 bases from J; junction bases left unmatched: 14. The CDR3 nucleotides read TGCAGTGCTAGACCCCGGGACAGGGATCGAACGACCTATGGCTACACCTTC. Protein product: CSARPRDRDRTTYGYTF.

The chain links TRBV7-3 to TRBJ2-4; possibly TRBD1 for D (6 bases). CDR3 size: 14 residues. Germline CDR1 SGHTA, CDR2 FQGTGA. V dropped 2 bases and J dropped 8 bases, with 13 bases sitting between them. Here the CDR3 reads CASSLGDKGHIQYF. Here the CDR3 DNA reads TGTGCCAGCAGCTTAGGGGACAAGGGTCACATTCAGTACTTC.

The CDR3 coding sequence is TGTGCCAGCAGCCCCAGGGGCCTTGGCACAGATACGCAGTATTTT. This translates into CASSPRGLGTDTQYF. The rearrangement uses TRBV11-3 and TRBJ2-3, with D possibly TRBD1 on 6 matching bases. CDR1 and CDR2 from the germline V gene are SGHNT and YENEEA. The CDR3 covers 15 residues. Between the trimmed V and J ends, which lost 5 bases and 1 base, there was a span of 13 bases.

This chain joins TRBV5-1 and TRBJ2-5; D possibly matches TRBD1 or TRBD2 (5 bases each). CDR3 length: 15 amino acids. Germline V gives CDR1 SGHRS, CDR2 YFSETQ. V was trimmed by 0 bases and J by 2 bases, leaving 11 bases between them. This CDR3 is CASSLGSGAQETQYF. The CDR3 DNA reads TGCGCCAGCAGCTTGGGGTCCGGGGCACAAGAGACCCAGTACTTC.

This sequence joins TRBV6-1 and TRBJ2-3, with 11 nucleotides matching TRBD2. Germline loops: CDR1 MNHNS, CDR2 SASEGT. V shed 10 bases and J 6 bases; nucleotides not matched to a gene: 12. This CDR3 comprises 15 residues. The CDR3, as DNA: TGTGCCACTTCGTATAGCGGGGGGGCCGCGGATACGCAGTATTTT. It specifies CATSYSGGAADTQYF.

The table lists this clonotype with a few counts. The chain has TRBV2 and TRBJ2-1, with TRBD1 identical over 8 bases. This CDR3 region has 13 residues. Trimming cost V 6 bases and J 7 bases; bases outside gene matches: 5. CDR1 SNHLY and CDR2 FYNNEI come from the germline V gene. The CDR3 DNA is TGTGCCAGCAGCCGGGACAGGAGGAATGAGCAGTTCTTC. Translation: CASSRDRRNEQFF.

This clonotype was picked up a small number of times. The chain employs TRBV20-1 and TRBJ2-3; D is possibly TRBD2 (6 bases). Trimming cost V 3 bases and J 2 bases, with 12 bases left between them. Germline values: CDR1 DFQATT, CDR2 SNEGSKA (reference sequence). The CDR3 contains 14 residues. The CDR3 DNA is TGCAGTGCTAGGGGACTGCGTTACACAGATACGCAGTATTTT. This gives the protein CSARGLRYTDTQYF.

The chain has TRBV7-9 and TRBJ2-7; D uncertain. The germline CDR1 and CDR2 sequences are SEHNR and FQNEAQ (reference sequence). V was trimmed by 0 bases and J by 3 bases, leaving 12 bases between them. This CDR3 region has 15 residues. CDR3 amino acids: CASSLAATTGYEQYF. The DNA of the CDR3 is TGTGCCAGCAGCTTAGCGGCCACCACTGGCTACGAGCAGTACTTC.

This clonotype was counted only a few times. The V and J genes are TRBV12-3 or TRBV12-4 and TRBJ2-2; 7 nucleotides align to TRBD2. The V and J ends lost 3 bases and 7 bases, in that order; junction bases with no gene match: 8. CDR3 length: 15 amino acids. The CDR3 is CASSFKAGRGGELFF. CDR3 DNA: TGTGCCAGCAGTTTTAAAGCGGGAAGGGGCGGGGAGCTGTTTTTT.

V is TRBV15 and J is TRBJ2-7, with D unclear. This CDR3 is 14 amino acids long. Germline V lookup: CDR1 LNHNV, CDR2 YYDKDF (reference sequence). Trimming cost V 4 bases and J 2 bases, with 12 bases left between them. CDR3 nucleotide sequence: TGTGCCACCAGCACCAAAGGGAACCCCTACGAGCAGTACTTC. Translating it yields CATSTKGNPYEQYF.

This clonotype has a count of ten or more. This chain joins TRBV27 and TRBJ2-1; 11 bases agree with TRBD2. This CDR3 comprises 20 residues. Germline assignment: CDR1 MNHEY and CDR2 SMNVEV (reference sequence). V lost 6 bases and J lost 0; bases outside the gene matches: 16. The CDR3 nucleotides read TGTGCCAGCAGCTCCCCGAGGGGTAGCGGGAGGGCTGGCTCCTACAATGAGCAGTTCTTC. As protein: CASSSPRGSGRAGSYNEQFF.

There are a few counts of this clonotype. This rearrangement joins TRBV20-1 to TRBJ1-4, with D hard to call. CDR3 size: 11 residues. Germline CDR1 reads DFQATT; CDR2 reads SNEGSKA (reference sequence). V was shortened by 3 bases and J by 8 bases, with 7 bases between the two germline ends. CDR3 amino acids: CSASRREKLFF. The CDR3, as DNA: TGCAGTGCTAGTAGGCGCGAAAAACTGTTTTTT.

This clonotype was recorded once. The chain uses TRBV30 and TRBJ1-6; D is undetermined. The CDR3 has 15 residues. Germline V lookup: CDR1 GTSNPN, CDR2 SVGIG (reference sequence). With 4 bases removed from V and 0 bases from J, the gap between germline ends came to 10 bases. The CDR3 sequence is CAWTLGISYNSPLHF. The CDR3 nucleotides are TGTGCCTGGACTCTGGGGATCTCCTATAATTCACCCCTCCACTTT. The full variable domain, rest sourced from reference TRBV30 and TRBJ1-6, is SQTIHQWPATLVQPVGSPLSLECTVEGTSNPNLYWYRQAAGRGLQLLFYSVGIGQISSEVPQNLSASRPQDRQFILSSKKLLLSDSGFYLCAWTLGISYNSPLHFGNGTRLTVT.

The sample holds a few counts of this clonotype. V and J are TRBV29-1 and TRBJ2-3; no reliable D call. V lost 4 bases, J lost 2 bases, and 13 bases lay in between. Germline assignment: CDR1 SQVTM and CDR2 ANQGSEA. The CDR3 spans 14 residues. The CDR3 here is CSVAGPQNTDTQYF. The CDR3 region has the DNA TGCAGCGTTGCCGGGCCTCAAAACACAGATACGCAGTATTTT.

CDR3 in DNA: TGTGCCAGCGGTGGCCCGGGGCATTACACCGGGGAGCTGTTTTTT. Translated: CASGGPGHYTGELFF. The gene calls are TRBV12-3 or TRBV12-4 and TRBJ2-2; D assignment may be TRBD1 or TRBD2 (5 bases each). The CDR3 extends over 15 amino acids. V was cut by 8 bases and J by 3 bases, with 16 bases left in between.

The chain has TRBV5-1 and TRBJ2-1; 13 bases fit TRBD2. The CDR3 totals 17 residues. With 0 bases clipped from V and 8 bases from J, the junction kept 8 bases outside the gene matches. Germline V CDR1 and CDR2: SGHRS, YFSETQ. The chain's CDR3 is CASSLARTSGSSDEQFF. CDR3 DNA sequence: TGCGCCAGCAGCTTGGCAAGGACTAGCGGGAGCTCGGATGAGCAGTTCTTC. Full variable domain (rest looked up from reference TRBV5-1 and TRBJ2-1): KAGVTQTPRYLIKTRGQQVTLSCSPISGHRSVSWYQQTPGQGLQFLFEYFSETQRNKGNFPGRFSGRQFSNSRSEMNVSTLELGDSALYLCASSLARTSGSSDEQFFGPGTRLTVL.

The sample holds a few counts of this clonotype. The chain carries TRBV7-6 and TRBJ2-1; 10 nucleotides align to TRBD1. Germline loops: CDR1 SGHVS, CDR2 FNYEAQ. The CDR3 is 15 residues long. V was pared by 5 bases and J by 3 bases, with 4 bases of the junction left unmatched. CDR3 sequence: CASSLGTGVYNEQFF. The CDR3 DNA follows: TGTGCCAGCAGCCTCGGGACAGGGGTCTACAATGAGCAGTTCTTC.

The chain recombines TRBV12-3 or TRBV12-4 with TRBJ2-3; D could derive from TRBD1 or TRBD2 (6 bases each). The CDR3 consists of 15 residues. Trimming stripped 7 bases from V and 4 bases from J, with 18 bases between. In DNA form, the CDR3 reads TGTGCCAGCAAACCCGGGGGCGCTTACGCAGATACGCAGTATTTT. Translating gives CASKPGGAYADTQYF.

This clonotype was observed a few times. Germline and junction disagree at one end, which may indicate a read error. This sequence joins TRBV7-7 and TRBJ1-3; a weak D match, TRBD1 (5 bases). The CDR3 runs to 19 residues. Germline values: CDR1 SSHAT, CDR2 FNYEAQ (reference sequence). This CDR3 reads CASSWTEDTAGGSGNTIYF. The CDR3 bases are TGTGCTAGCAGCTGGACGGAAGACACCGCCGGGGGTTCTGGAAACACCATATATTTT.

The chain is built from TRBV15 and TRBJ2-2; D possibly matches TRBD1 or TRBD2 (5 bases each). This CDR3 has 15 amino acids. V lost 0 bases and J 7 bases, leaving 12 bases between the germline ends. Germline V gene lookup returns CDR1 LNHNV and CDR2 YYDKDF (reference sequence). The CDR3 loop reads CATSRELGAGGELFF. In DNA form, the CDR3 reads TGTGCCACCAGCAGAGAATTAGGGGCGGGCGGGGAGCTGTTTTTT.

This clonotype was observed a few times. The chain recombines TRBV12-3 or TRBV12-4 with TRBJ2-2; D gene uncertain. V was clipped by 7 bases and J by 6 bases, with 15 bases between them. This CDR3 has 14 amino acids. Written as DNA, the CDR3 is TGTGCCAGCACCCTCCAGATGGCTCCCGGGGAGCTGTTTTTT. It specifies CASTLQMAPGELFF.

This clonotype was counted only a few times. The gene calls are TRBV5-1 and TRBJ2-3, with D perhaps TRBD1 or TRBD2 (5 bases each). The germline CDR1 and CDR2 sequences are SGHRS and YFSETQ. The V gene lost 4 bases and the J gene lost 1 base, with 16 bases spanning the gap. The CDR3 is 16 residues long. CDR3 sequence reads: CASSAGHRGGTDTQYF. CDR3 bases: TGCGCCAGCAGCGCCGGACATCGAGGGGGCACAGATACGCAGTATTTT.

The rearrangement joins TRBV20-1 to TRBJ1-2; maybe TRBD1 (6 bases). The CDR3 has 12 amino acids. Germline V gene data show CDR1 as DFQATT and CDR2 as SNEGSKA (reference sequence). V was pared by 6 bases and J by 6 bases, with 14 bases between. CDR3 DNA sequence: TGCAGTGCAACAGGGATGAGGGATGGCTACACCTTC. It is translated as CSATGMRDGYTF.